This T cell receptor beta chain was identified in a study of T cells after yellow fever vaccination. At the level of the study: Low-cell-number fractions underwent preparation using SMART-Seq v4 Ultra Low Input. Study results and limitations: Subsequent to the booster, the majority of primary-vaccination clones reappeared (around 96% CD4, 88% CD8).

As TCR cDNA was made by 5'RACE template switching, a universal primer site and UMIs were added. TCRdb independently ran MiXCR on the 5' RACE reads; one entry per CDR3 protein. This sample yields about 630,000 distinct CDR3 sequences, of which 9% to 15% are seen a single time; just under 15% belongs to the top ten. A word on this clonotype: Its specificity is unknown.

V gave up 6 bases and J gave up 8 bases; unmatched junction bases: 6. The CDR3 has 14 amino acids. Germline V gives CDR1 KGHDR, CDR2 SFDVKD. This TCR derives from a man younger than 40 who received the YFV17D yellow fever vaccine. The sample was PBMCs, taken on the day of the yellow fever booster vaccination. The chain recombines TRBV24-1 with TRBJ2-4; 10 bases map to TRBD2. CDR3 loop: CATSPSGSSDIQYF. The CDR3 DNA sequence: TGTGCCACCAGTCCTAGCGGGAGCTCGGACATTCAGTACTTC.